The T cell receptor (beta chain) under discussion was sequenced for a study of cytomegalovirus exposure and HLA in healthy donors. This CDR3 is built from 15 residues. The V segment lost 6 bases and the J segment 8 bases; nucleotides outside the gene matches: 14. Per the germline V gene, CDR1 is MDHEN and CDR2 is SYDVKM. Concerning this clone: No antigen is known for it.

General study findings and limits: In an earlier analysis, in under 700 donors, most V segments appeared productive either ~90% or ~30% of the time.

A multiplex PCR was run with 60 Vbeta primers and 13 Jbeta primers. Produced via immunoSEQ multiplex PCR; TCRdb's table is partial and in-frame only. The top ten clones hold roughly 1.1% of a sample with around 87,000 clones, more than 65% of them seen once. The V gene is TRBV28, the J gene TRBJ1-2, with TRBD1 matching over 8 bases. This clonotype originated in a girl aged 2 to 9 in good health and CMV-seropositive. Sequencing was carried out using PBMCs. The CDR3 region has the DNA TGTGCCAGCAGGACAGACAGGGGAGGGGGTCGGGGCTACACCTTC. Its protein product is CASRTDRGGGRGYTF.